The present entry profiles one T cell receptor (beta chain) with its context. The length of the CDR3 is 15 residues. Germline-derived CDR1 and CDR2 are MDHEN and SYDVKM. V was trimmed by 5 bases and J by 5 bases, leaving 17 bases between them. The data originate from a study of blood T cell repertoires in COVID-19. Looking at the study overall: The United States, Italy and Spain were the sources of the acute and convalescent COVID-19 samples. Sources were T cells, B-cell-depleted T cells, or PBMCs; the material itself was cDNA or gDNA.

The data were produced by immunoSEQ multiplex PCR, yet TCRdb's version contains in-frame clones alone and is incomplete. Of 100,000 to 150,000 clones in the sample, over 75% were seen once. The source is an elderly man with active or convalescent COVID-19. J is TRBJ2-3 and V is TRBV28; D gene unclear. Sequenced material: peripheral blood. The CDR3 DNA reads TGTGCCAGCAGTGATTCCGCGAGGATCATAGATACGCAGTATTTT. This sequence encodes CASSDSARIIDTQYF.